This T cell receptor beta chain was retrieved from a study of T cell repertoires in cytomegalovirus infection. Whole-study findings and limits: The ex vivo response showed dominance by HLA-C-restricted CMV-specific TCR beta clonotypes. Cumulative frequency (of public TCR beta family members) identified carriers of CMV plus the relevant HLA.

V was shortened by 9 bases and J by 5 bases, with 6 bases between the two germline ends. CDR1 and CDR2 (germline): LNHDA, SQIVND (reference sequence). The CDR3 length is 10 residues. TCRdb analysed the reads with MiXCR anew, one entry per CDR3 protein. This sample has approximately 140,000 distinct CDR3 sequences, with under 30% found just once. This clonotype was observed at least ten times. Its target is unknown. This sequence was found in a human donor in good health (CMV status not recorded). Some clones in this sample may be carry-over from other donors' samples. The specimen sequenced was PBMCs, sequenced either directly or after in vitro stimulation (not recorded which). The genes are TRBV19 and TRBJ2-3; D ambiguous. The CDR3 region is CARGIDTQYF. In nucleotides, the CDR3 is TGTGCCAGGGGAATAGATACGCAGTATTTT.